This TCR beta chain was found in a study of radiation and T cells in renal cell carcinoma. Overall study findings and caveats: From baseline, blood top tumor clonotypes peaked at 2 weeks post-radiation. Baseline intratumoral clonotype presence is unknown without pretreatment biopsies.

The CDR3 loop spans 15 amino acids. CDR1 and CDR2 (germline): SGHVS, FQNEAQ. With 6 bases clipped from V and 4 bases from J, the junction kept 6 bases outside the gene matches. In this sample, this clone turned up once. What it recognizes is unknown. Time point noted: blood 2 weeks post-SBRT. Treatment given: 15 Gy SBRT to primary tumor, nephrectomy 4 weeks later. Radiation-treated patients gave blood at baseline, week 2 and week 4. Repertoires were generated with immunoSEQ multiplex PCR, while TCRdb's copy carries only in-frame clones and drops some. In the table there are 160,000 or so clones, roughly 90% of which are singletons.

J is TRBJ2-1 and V is TRBV7-8, with 10 nucleotides matching TRBD2. Sequenced here: blood, sampled from a patient whose treatment included radiotherapy and nephrectomy. This clonotype originated in a woman between 45 and 60 years old with renal cell carcinoma. CDR3 in DNA: TGTGCCAGCAGGGTTAGCGGGGGGCTATACAATGAGCAGTTCTTC. Its translation: CASRVSGGLYNEQFF.